These 2 T cell receptor beta chains originate from one sample sequenced in a study of circulating and synovial CD4+ cells in juvenile arthritis. Some clones are missing from TCRdb's copy, which holds only in-frame ones; the method was immunoSEQ multiplex PCR. The sample lists 1,200 or so clones, 88% occurring once. Sequenced: HLA-DR+ CD4+ T cells from blood. As to subset: circulating pathogenic-like lymphocytes, sorted as HLA-DR+CD14-CD3+CD4+CD25low/- blood T cells. The receptors were sampled from a human patient with juvenile idiopathic arthritis. Some clones in this sample may be carry-over from other donors' samples.

This rearrangement joins TRBV11-2 to TRBJ2-3, with 7 bases that match TRBD2. V shed 1 base, J shed 5 bases, and the junction held 9 bases outside the gene matches. Per germline, CDR1 SGHAT and CDR2 FQNNGV. The CDR3 sequence is 16 residues long. CDR3 loop: CASSLGAAGWVDTQYF. The CDR3 DNA is TGTGCCAGCAGCTTAGGAGCAGCGGGATGGGTAGATACGCAGTATTTT.

The chain employs TRBV30 and TRBJ1-5, with 7 bases fitting TRBD1. The junction had 7 bases not matched to a gene; V was cut back by 0 bases and J by 2 bases. This CDR3 region has 16 residues. Germline assignment: CDR1 GTSNPN and CDR2 SVGIG (reference sequence). The DNA for the CDR3 is TGTGCCTGGAGTGTAAGGGGGCAACGGGGCAATCAGCCCCAGCATTTT. It translates to CAWSVRGQRGNQPQHF. The whole variable domain, remainder taken from reference TRBV30 and TRBJ1-5, is SQTIHQWPATLVQPVGSPLSLECTVEGTSNPNLYWYRQAAGRGLQLLFYSVGIGQISSEVPQNLSASRPQDRQFILSSKKLLLSDSGFYLCAWSVRGQRGNQPQHFGDGTRLSIL.